One T cell receptor (beta chain) is described in this entry. Antigen specificity is unknown. This sample was taken from a study of OX40 agonist ivuxolimab in advanced cancers. General observations from the study: Part of the nonresponder group also had normalized T-cell clonal expansion that was low.

V shed 6 bases and J shed 6 bases, with 20 bases lying between them. This CDR3 has 15 amino acids. CDR1 is LNHDA and CDR2 is SQIVND in the germline V gene (reference sequence). Repertoires were generated with immunoSEQ multiplex PCR, while TCRdb's copy carries only in-frame clones and drops some. The table includes about 94,000 clones, roughly 84% detected once. The chain recombines TRBV19 with TRBJ1-2; possibly TRBD1 for D (6 bases). This receptor was taken from an adult with an advanced solid tumor such as melanoma, head and neck, liver or kidney cancer. The starting material was CD4+ or CD8+ T cells sorted from blood, obtained in a trial of the OX40 agonist ivuxolimab. CDR3 amino acids: CASRMIGGGHDGYTF. In DNA form, the CDR3 reads TGTGCCAGTAGGATGATAGGTGGGGGGCATGATGGCTACACCTTC.